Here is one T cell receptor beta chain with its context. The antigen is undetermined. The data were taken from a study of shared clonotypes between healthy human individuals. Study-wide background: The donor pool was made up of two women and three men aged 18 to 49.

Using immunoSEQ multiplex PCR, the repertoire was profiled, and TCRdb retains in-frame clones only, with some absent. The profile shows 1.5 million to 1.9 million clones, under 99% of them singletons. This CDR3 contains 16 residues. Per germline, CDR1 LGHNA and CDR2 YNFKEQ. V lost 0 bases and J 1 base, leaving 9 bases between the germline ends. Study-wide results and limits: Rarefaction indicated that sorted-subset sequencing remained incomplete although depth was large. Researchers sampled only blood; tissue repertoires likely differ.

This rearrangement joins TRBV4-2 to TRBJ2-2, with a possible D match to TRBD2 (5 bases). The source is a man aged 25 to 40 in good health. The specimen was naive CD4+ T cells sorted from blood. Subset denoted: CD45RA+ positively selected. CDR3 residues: CASSQDRRGNTGELFF. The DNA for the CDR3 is TGTGCCAGCAGCCAAGATCGCCGGGGGAACACCGGGGAGCTGTTTTTT.